Below, 27 T cell receptor beta chains from the same sample are listed, as sequenced in a study of early T cells in non-severe SARS-CoV-2 infection. TCRdb used MiXCR to reprocess the 5' RACE reads, holding one entry per CDR3 protein. Here the sample spans around 83,000 distinct CDR3 sequences, approximately 12% being singletons. Sequenced material: whole blood, taken at baseline. Every receptor here comes from an adult who was a healthcare worker with PCR-confirmed SARS-CoV-2 infection or an uninfected control (not recorded which).

The chain combines TRBV29-1 with TRBJ2-1; TRBD2 aligns across 8 bases. CDR3 length: 13 amino acids. CDR1 and CDR2 (germline): SQVTM, ANQGSEA. The CDR3 region has the DNA TGCACCGCAACTAGCGGAAACTACAATGAGCAGTTCTTC. It encodes CTATSGNYNEQFF.

This clonotype was detected a few times. The V and J genes are TRBV19 and TRBJ2-7; D might be TRBD1 (6 bases). V was pared by 4 bases and J by 3 bases, with 13 bases between. This CDR3 has 14 residues. CDR1 LNHDA and CDR2 SQIVND come from the germline V gene (reference sequence). The CDR3 DNA is TGTGCCAGTAGTAAACAGGGTTCGCTCTACGAGCAGTACTTC. Its protein product is CASSKQGSLYEQYF.

This clonotype was recorded many times. The chain carries TRBV27 and TRBJ2-7; perhaps TRBD1 as D (6 bases). Between the trimmed V and J ends, which lost 5 bases and 8 bases, there was a span of 16 bases. Germline CDR1 MNHEY, CDR2 SMNVEV (reference sequence). This CDR3 has 13 amino acids. The CDR3 DNA is TGTGCCAGCAGTAGTGCGGACAGTGGACAGCAGTACTTC. Translated: CASSSADSGQQYF.

The chain couples TRBV20-1 to TRBJ2-3; D uncertain. CDR3 length: 14 residues. V was shortened by 1 base and J by 3 bases, with 11 bases between the two germline ends. The germline V gene encodes CDR1 DFQATT and CDR2 SNEGSKA (reference sequence). CDR3 DNA sequence: TGCAGTGCTAGAGGGGTCCAGCTTACAGATACGCAGTATTTT. Residues: CSARGVQLTDTQYF.

This clonotype was seen a few times. The chain has TRBV15 and TRBJ1-4, with D possibly matching TRBD1 (6 bases). Trimming removed 5 bases from V and 13 bases from J, with 17 bases in between. Germline V lookup: CDR1 LNHNV, CDR2 YYDKDF (reference sequence). The length of the CDR3 is 13 residues. In nucleotides, the CDR3 is TGTGCCACCAGCGGGGGGGCCCACATCGGACTGTTTTTT. Encoded protein: CATSGGAHIGLFF. Full variable domain (missing parts from reference TRBV15 and TRBJ1-4): DAMVIQNPRYQVTQFGKPVTLSCSQTLNHNVMYWYQQKSSQAPKLLFHYYDKDFNNEADTPDNFQSRRPNTSFCFLDIRSPGLGDTAMYLCATSGGAHIGLFFGSGTQLSVL.

The chain couples TRBV14 to TRBJ2-7; D ambiguous. Per the germline V gene, CDR1 is SGHDN and CDR2 is FVKESK. This CDR3 region has 15 residues. V gave up 4 bases and J gave up 3 bases, with 16 bases separating them. The CDR3 DNA follows: TGTGCCAGCAGCCCGAAAATTAGGGCCCTCTACGAGCAGTACTTC. This sequence encodes CASSPKIRALYEQYF. The whole variable domain, remainder taken from reference TRBV14 and TRBJ2-7, is EAGVTQFPSHSVIEKGQTVTLRCDPISGHDNLYWYRRVMGKEIKFLLHFVKESKQDESGMPNNRFLAERTGGTYSTLKVQPAELEDSGVYFCASSPKIRALYEQYFGPGTRLTVT.

The sample holds a few counts of this clonotype. This chain joins TRBV2 and TRBJ1-1, with 9 positions matching TRBD1. V dropped 6 bases and J dropped 6; count of bases not matched to a gene: 8. Germline loops: CDR1 SNHLY, CDR2 FYNNEI. This CDR3 is 14 amino acids long. For the CDR3, the DNA is TGTGCCAGCAGCGAACAGGGGGCGCCGCCTGAAGCTTTCTTT. Translating gives CASSEQGAPPEAFF. The full variable domain, its missing parts supplied by reference TRBV2 and TRBJ1-1, is EPEVTQTPSHQVTQMGQEVILRCVPISNHLYFYWYRQILGQKVEFLVSFYNNEISEKSEIFDDQFSVERPDGSNFTLKIRSTKLEDSAMYFCASSEQGAPPEAFFGQGTRLTVV.

The table lists this clonotype with a few counts. CDR3 sequence (DNA): TGTGCCAGCAGTGAAACAGCTCTTGGCTACACCTTC. Residues: CASSETALGYTF. The chain joins TRBV2 to TRBJ1-2; unclear D gene. The CDR3 has 12 residues. Germline V lookup: CDR1 SNHLY, CDR2 FYNNEI. The V end lost 2 bases, the J end lost 7 bases, and 8 bases lay between the germline ends.

The genes are TRBV11-3 and TRBJ2-7; maybe TRBD2 (6 bases). The germline CDR1 and CDR2 sequences are SGHNT and YENEEA. With 5 bases removed from V and 6 bases from J, the gap between germline ends came to 14 bases. The CDR3 loop spans 13 amino acids. The CDR3 DNA is TGTGCCAGCAGCCCTATTCGGGGGAGCGAGCAGTACTTC. Translated, it gives CASSPIRGSEQYF.

The chain combines TRBV12-3 or TRBV12-4 with TRBJ1-2; D is undetermined. The V end was cut by 6 bases, the J end by 0 bases, with 8 bases between. The CDR3 is made up of 13 amino acids. CDR3 coding DNA: TGTGCCAGCAGCCGATTAGCTAACTATGGCTACACCTTC. It codes for CASSRLANYGYTF.

This chain connects TRBV11-2 to TRBJ1-1, with TRBD1 matching over 12 bases. Germline CDR1 SGHAT, CDR2 FQNNGV. This CDR3 region has 15 residues. V gave up 5 bases and J gave up 7 bases; unmatched junction bases: 8. DNA of the CDR3: TGTGCCAGCAGCCAAGGAGGGGACAGGGGGCTTGAAGCTTTCTTT. Translated, it gives CASSQGGDRGLEAFF. The whole variable domain, remainder taken from reference TRBV11-2 and TRBJ1-1, is EAGVAQSPRYKIIEKRQSVAFWCNPISGHATLYWYQQILGQGPKLLIQFQNNGVVDDSQLPKDRFSAERLKGVDSTLKIQPAKLEDSAVYLCASSQGGDRGLEAFFGQGTRLTVV.

This clonotype came up a few times. The genes are TRBV10-1 and TRBJ2-3, with 10 bases identical to TRBD2. The CDR3 has 16 amino acids. The trim removed 6 bases at V and 0 bases at J, leaving 6 bases unmatched. Germline CDR1 WNHNN, CDR2 SYGVQD (reference sequence). The CDR3 is CASSSGLAASTDTQYF. The DNA of the CDR3 is TGCGCCAGCAGCTCAGGACTAGCGGCTAGCACAGATACGCAGTATTTT.

This clonotype was counted only a few times. The chain is built from TRBV6-6 and TRBJ1-2; D might be TRBD1 (6 bases). Germline V gene data show CDR1 as MNHNY and CDR2 as SVGAGI (reference sequence). V lost 1 base and J 13 bases, leaving 19 bases between the germline ends. The CDR3 contains 14 residues. The CDR3, as DNA: TGTGCCAGCAGTTACTTCCGACAGGCGGAGAGGCTCACCTTC. Translating it yields CASSYFRQAERLTF.

The V call is TRBV11-2, the J call TRBJ2-7; 10 nucleotides agree with TRBD2. Germline CDR1 SGHAT, CDR2 FQNNGV. V lost 2 bases, J lost 2 bases, and 15 bases stayed unmatched. This CDR3 contains 19 residues. For the CDR3, the DNA is TGTGCCAGCAGCTTAAACGGTGGCGGCCGGCTAGCGGGGGCCTACGAGCAGTACTTC. Translation: CASSLNGGGRLAGAYEQYF.

The rearrangement links TRBV18 to TRBJ1-6; 7 positions agree with TRBD1. The CDR3 runs 16 residues. Germline loops: CDR1 KGHSH, CDR2 LQKENI. J gave up 4 bases and V 4 bases, and 7 bases lay outside the gene matches. This CDR3 reads CASSRTGDVYNSPLHF. DNA of the CDR3: TGTGCCAGCTCACGCACAGGGGATGTTTATAATTCACCCCTCCACTTT.

The chain recombines TRBV4-2 with TRBJ1-1; D is unresolved. V shed 6 bases and J shed 4 bases, with 18 bases lying between them. Per the germline V gene, CDR1 is LGHNA and CDR2 is YNFKEQ. CDR3 length: 15 amino acids. CDR3 DNA sequence: TGTGCCAGCAGGCTGGACCCGACGGGAGGCACTGAAGCTTTCTTT. Translated, it gives CASRLDPTGGTEAFF.

This clonotype was picked up many times. V gene TRBV18 combines with J gene TRBJ2-7, with D maybe TRBD1 (6 bases). Germline V lookup: CDR1 KGHSH, CDR2 LQKENI. The V end was cut by 2 bases, the J end by 5 bases, with 19 bases between. The CDR3 sequence is 16 residues long. DNA for the CDR3: TGTGCCAGCTCACCATGGTCAAACAGGGCACACCACGAGCAGTACTTC. As protein: CASSPWSNRAHHEQYF.

This clonotype was recorded at least ten times. This sequence joins TRBV6-5 and TRBJ2-1; D uncertain. The CDR3 loop spans 15 amino acids. CDR1 and CDR2 from the germline V gene are MNHEY and SVGAGI. V lost 6 bases and J lost 2, with 14 bases in between. The DNA of the CDR3 is TGTGCCAGCAGCCCCCAACAAGCAACCTACAATGAGCAGTTCTTC. Its protein product is CASSPQQATYNEQFF.

The chain has TRBV7-2 and TRBJ2-1; D remains unclear. V was pared by 3 bases and J by 4 bases, with 13 bases between. CDR1 and CDR2 from the germline V gene are SGHTA and FQGNSA. The CDR3 has 15 amino acids. The CDR3 nucleotides read TGTGCCAGCAGCTTTTTCGGCCCGGAGTACAATGAGCAGTTCTTC. Translated: CASSFFGPEYNEQFF. The variable domain in full, with the rest retrieved from reference TRBV7-2 and TRBJ2-1, is GAGVSQSPSNKVTEKGKDVELRCDPISGHTALYWYRQSLGQGLEFLIYFQGNSAPDKSGLPSDRFSAERTGGSVSTLTIQRTQQEDSAVYLCASSFFGPEYNEQFFGPGTRLTVL.

The chain is built from TRBV3-1 and TRBJ2-5; no definite D call. The germline gives CDR1 LGHDT, CDR2 YNNKEL (reference sequence). The CDR3 has 12 residues. V lost 4 bases, J lost 4 bases, and 7 bases lay in between. The CDR3 DNA sequence: TGTGCCAGCAGCCCCAATAGAGAGACCCAGTACTTC. Translated: CASSPNRETQYF.

This clonotype was detected ten times or more. The gene calls are TRBV6-5 and TRBJ2-4; 13 nucleotides line up with TRBD2. CDR1 is MNHEY, CDR2 SVGAGI, per germline. CDR3 length: 20 amino acids. Losses at the gene ends were 2 bases for V and 0 bases for J; bases not matched to a gene: 10. This CDR3 reads CASSYPKTSGRKLAKNIQYF. The CDR3 DNA reads as TGTGCCAGCAGTTACCCGAAGACTAGCGGGAGGAAATTAGCCAAAAACATTCAGTACTTC.

The chain links TRBV7-9 to TRBJ1-2; TRBD1 is a possible D gene (6 bases). The V end was cut by 5 bases, the J end by 8 bases, with 18 bases between. Per the germline V gene, CDR1 is SEHNR and CDR2 is FQNEAQ (reference sequence). The CDR3 has 14 residues. Here the CDR3 reads CASSPPAGAQGYTF. The CDR3, as DNA: TGTGCCAGCAGCCCCCCGGCGGGGGCGCAAGGCTACACCTTC.

V usage is TRBV11-3 and J usage is TRBJ1-2; D is possibly TRBD1 (5 bases). This CDR3 region has 15 residues. CDR1 and CDR2 from the germline V gene are SGHNT and YENEEA. Trimming pared 1 base from V and 2 bases from J, leaving 11 bases between. In DNA, the CDR3 is TGTGCCAGCAGCTTAGGGGCCGGGGGAAACTATGGCTACACCTTC. Amino acids: CASSLGAGGNYGYTF.

The V and J genes are TRBV29-1 and TRBJ1-1, with D hard to call. Germline CDR1 SQVTM, CDR2 ANQGSEA. The ends were cut back, 8 bases at V and 4 bases at J, with 11 bases in the middle. The CDR3 extends over 11 amino acids. The CDR3 reads CSTRRGTEAFF. CDR3 sequence (DNA): TGCAGCACACGCCGGGGCACTGAAGCTTTCTTT. Full variable domain (rest looked up from reference TRBV29-1 and TRBJ1-1): SAVISQKPSRDICQRGTSLTIQCQVDSQVTMMFWYRQQPGQSLTLIATANQGSEATYESGFVIDKFPISRPNLTFSTLTVSNMSPEDSSIYLCSTRRGTEAFFGQGTRLTVV.

This clonotype was counted only a few times. This chain uses TRBV28 with TRBJ2-7; D is tentatively TRBD1 or TRBD2 (5 bases each). Germline assignment: CDR1 MDHEN and CDR2 SYDVKM. The length of the CDR3 is 13 residues. V lost 8 bases and J lost 5, with 16 bases in between. CDR3: CASLRMGRDEQYF. The CDR3, as DNA: TGTGCCAGCCTACGGATGGGACGAGACGAGCAGTACTTC. Supplemented by reference TRBV28 and TRBJ2-7, the full variable domain reads DVKVTQSSRYLVKRTGEKVFLECVQDMDHENMFWYRQDPGLGLRLIYFSYDVKMKEKGDIPEGYSVSREKKERFSLILESASTNQTSMYLCASLRMGRDEQYFGPGTRLTVT.

A few counts support this clonotype. CDR3 loop: CSASPGGTAYEQYF. The CDR3 nucleotides are TGCAGTGCTAGCCCCGGGGGGACAGCCTACGAGCAGTACTTC. The chain employs TRBV20-1 and TRBJ2-7; the D call may be TRBD1 or TRBD2 (7 bases each). V was trimmed by 3 bases and J by 2 bases, leaving 14 bases between them. Germline CDR1 reads DFQATT; CDR2 reads SNEGSKA (reference sequence). The CDR3 runs 14 residues.

This clonotype was counted between two and nine times. The J gene is TRBJ2-7, the V gene TRBV6-5; D call uncertain. Germline assignment: CDR1 MNHEY and CDR2 SVGAGI. The CDR3 contains 13 residues. V was clipped by 8 bases and J by 1 base, with 12 bases between them. Here the CDR3 reads CASLKDGSYEQYF. CDR3 bases: TGTGCCAGCTTAAAGGACGGATCCTACGAGCAGTACTTC.